The sequence of this T cell receptor (beta chain) was determined in a study of cytotoxic CD8 clonotypes in ibrutinib-treated CLL. Sequencing used immunoSEQ multiplex PCR; TCRdb keeps in-frame clones, though not all of them. The sample consists of about 130,000 clones, 70% to 90% of them appearing once. The CDR3 spans 15 residues. Trimming cost V 6 bases and J 5 bases, with 17 bases left between them. Germline CDR1 and CDR2: MNHEY and SVGAGI. The TCR comes from a human donor with chronic lymphocytic leukemia. Sample: PBMCs, taken after 24 months of ibrutinib treatment. V usage is TRBV6-5 and J usage is TRBJ2-1; D is possibly TRBD2 (6 bases). CDR3 sequence: CASSPPSASDNEQFF. CDR3 in DNA: TGTGCCAGCAGCCCTCCCTCGGCTAGCGACAATGAGCAGTTCTTC.